A selection of T cell receptor beta chains follows, all from one sample in a study of blood T cells in healthy people across ages. TCRdb used MiXCR to reprocess the 5' RACE reads, holding one entry per CDR3 protein. The table lists more than 650,000 distinct CDR3 sequences, around 25% of them singletons. The same data also contributed to another study, on T cells of mothers and their children.

The material sequenced was blood. The receptors shown here come from a boy aged 5-17 years in good health. The CDR3 runs from the conserved cysteine through the conserved F or W. Each record gives: CDR3 protein, J gene, V gene.

cdr3_aa: CASSPGGALSDTQYF
j_call: TRBJ2-3
v_call: TRBV5-1

cdr3_aa: CASSLLQAPETQYF
j_call: TRBJ2-5
v_call: TRBV12-3/TRBV12-4

cdr3_aa: CASSQDVASSYNEQFF
j_call: TRBJ2-1
v_call: TRBV3-1

cdr3_aa: CASSLDTGSGNTIYF
j_call: TRBJ1-3
v_call: TRBV7-2

cdr3_aa: CASSLVTGELDMQYF
j_call: TRBJ2-3
v_call: TRBV5-1

cdr3_aa: CVSSQVQTGGNEKLFF
j_call: TRBJ1-4
v_call: TRBV4-1

cdr3_aa: CASRTGTSGGRYNEQFF
j_call: TRBJ2-1
v_call: TRBV11-2

cdr3_aa: CASSLIFGSGANVLTF
j_call: TRBJ2-6
v_call: TRBV11-2

cdr3_aa: CAWSFRIGLAGSTDTQYF
j_call: TRBJ2-3
v_call: TRBV30

cdr3_aa: CASRLGQRFYGYTF
j_call: TRBJ1-2
v_call: TRBV6-1

cdr3_aa: CASSPGTGGPDTQYF
j_call: TRBJ2-3
v_call: TRBV5-1

cdr3_aa: CASSVDSRETQYF
j_call: TRBJ2-5
v_call: TRBV5-1

cdr3_aa: CASSTGSGQPQHF
j_call: TRBJ1-5
v_call: TRBV11-2

cdr3_aa: CAISESNSWGLRSPLHF
j_call: TRBJ1-6
v_call: TRBV10-3

cdr3_aa: CASSFRQGLLGYTF
j_call: TRBJ1-2
v_call: TRBV7-2

cdr3_aa: CASSPTPGQGTYNEQFF
j_call: TRBJ2-1
v_call: TRBV7-9

cdr3_aa: CSATGTNSYEQYF
j_call: TRBJ2-7
v_call: TRBV20-1

cdr3_aa: CASNPGTDTNYGYTF
j_call: TRBJ1-2
v_call: TRBV28

cdr3_aa: CASSLNDRVLTDTQYF
j_call: TRBJ2-3
v_call: TRBV5-4

cdr3_aa: CASSSSLAGAYEQYF
j_call: TRBJ2-7
v_call: TRBV13

cdr3_aa: CASSPTAWQTNTGELFF
j_call: TRBJ2-2
v_call: TRBV4-1

cdr3_aa: CASRAGQGGSQPKHF
j_call: TRBJ1-5
v_call: TRBV12-3/TRBV12-4

cdr3_aa: CSASWGTGAFF
j_call: TRBJ1-1
v_call: TRBV20-1

cdr3_aa: CASSDRWSNQPQHF
j_call: TRBJ1-5
v_call: TRBV7-8

cdr3_aa: CAWSVPGTISRIAFF
j_call: TRBJ1-1
v_call: TRBV30

cdr3_aa: CASSVWVGANYGYTF
j_call: TRBJ1-2
v_call: TRBV9

cdr3_aa: CSARDGARGSSYNEQFF
j_call: TRBJ2-1
v_call: TRBV20-1

cdr3_aa: CASSARPGNPTDTQYF
j_call: TRBJ2-3
v_call: TRBV19

cdr3_aa: CSARDGNSGNTIYF
j_call: TRBJ1-3
v_call: TRBV20-1

cdr3_aa: CASSLGTGELDTQYF
j_call: TRBJ2-3
v_call: TRBV12-3/TRBV12-4

cdr3_aa: CASSPAPNQPQHF
j_call: TRBJ1-5
v_call: TRBV7-9

cdr3_aa: CASGLTGGPGETQYF
j_call: TRBJ2-5
v_call: TRBV7-9

cdr3_aa: CASSAGTGRLRAAPSSYNEQFF
j_call: TRBJ2-1
v_call: TRBV28

cdr3_aa: CASSFNREFNEQYF
j_call: TRBJ2-7
v_call: TRBV11-2

cdr3_aa: CASSIRDRPREQYF
j_call: NA
v_call: TRBV12-3/TRBV12-4

cdr3_aa: CASSGQGVYEQYF
j_call: TRBJ2-7
v_call: TRBV3-1

cdr3_aa: CASRSTPHRDGYTF
j_call: TRBJ1-2
v_call: TRBV6-5

cdr3_aa: CASGPGWDRNNEQFF
j_call: TRBJ2-1
v_call: TRBV12-5

cdr3_aa: CASSTEASNYGYTF
j_call: TRBJ1-2
v_call: TRBV5-5

cdr3_aa: CASSPLSGGAGETQYF
j_call: TRBJ2-5
v_call: TRBV7-3

cdr3_aa: CSAHRRGARNQPQHF
j_call: TRBJ1-5
v_call: TRBV20-1

cdr3_aa: CASSLDPGRGRYEQYF
j_call: NA
v_call: TRBV11-2

cdr3_aa: CASSLRDRDGTEAFF
j_call: TRBJ1-1
v_call: TRBV5-1

cdr3_aa: CASSLGPASGNTIYF
j_call: TRBJ1-3
v_call: TRBV5-5

cdr3_aa: CASSSDRGSDQPQHF
j_call: TRBJ1-5
v_call: TRBV7-2

cdr3_aa: CSAFPGQGETQYF
j_call: TRBJ2-5
v_call: TRBV20-1

cdr3_aa: CASSLVPGDTDTQYF
j_call: TRBJ2-3
v_call: TRBV5-4

cdr3_aa: CSADAARSEETQYF
j_call: TRBJ2-5
v_call: TRBV20-1

cdr3_aa: CASSTTGGTNEKLFF
j_call: TRBJ1-4
v_call: TRBV5-1

cdr3_aa: CASSQDPLGFYGYTF
j_call: TRBJ1-2
v_call: TRBV3-1

cdr3_aa: CASSLAQPLSGNTIYF
j_call: TRBJ1-3
v_call: TRBV7-6

cdr3_aa: CASSEWSGGNSPLHF
j_call: TRBJ1-6
v_call: TRBV2